These 12 T cell receptor beta chains share one sample of origin, sequenced in a study of response to subunit inactivated influenza vaccine. TCRdb ran MiXCR on the RT-PCR reads and lists one entry per CDR3 protein. The sample lists 150,000 or so distinct CDR3 sequences; about 11% were seen once. The sequenced sample was CD8+ T cells sorted from PBMCs, obtained approximately 25 months after vaccination. These receptors were collected from a man aged 50 to 69 who received an inactivated influenza vaccine.

This chain joins TRBV11-2 and TRBJ2-7; D call uncertain. The CDR3 length is 15 residues. Per the germline V gene, CDR1 is SGHAT and CDR2 is FQNNGV. Trimming pared 5 bases from V and 2 bases from J, leaving 16 bases between. The CDR3 region has the DNA TGTGCCAGCAGCGACCCCGCACAACAGCCCTACGAGCAGTACTTC. Its translation: CASSDPAQQPYEQYF.

The sample holds a few counts of this clonotype. CDR3 amino acids: CASSLDSEQYF. The CDR3 DNA sequence: TGTGCCAGCAGCCTCGACTCTGAGCAGTACTTC. V is TRBV11-2 and J is TRBJ2-7, with D hard to call. This CDR3 spans 11 amino acids. From germline, CDR1 is SGHAT and CDR2 FQNNGV. Trimming stripped 5 bases from V and 7 bases from J, with 9 bases between.

The gene calls are TRBV12-3 or TRBV12-4 and TRBJ1-1; 7 positions agree with TRBD1. The CDR3 is made up of 13 amino acids. Trimming cost V 2 bases and J 6 bases; bases outside gene matches: 3. The DNA of the CDR3 is TGTGCCAGCAGTTTACGGCAGGGGGCTGAAGCTTTCTTT. This encodes CASSLRQGAEAFF.

The V and J genes are TRBV24-1 and TRBJ1-5; weak D call: TRBD1 (6 bases). CDR1 and CDR2 (germline): KGHDR, SFDVKD. The CDR3 length is 13 residues. With 9 bases removed from V and 2 bases from J, the gap between germline ends came to 10 bases. The DNA for the CDR3 is TGTGCCACCTGGGCAGGGGGCAATCAGCCCCAGCATTTT. This translates into CATWAGGNQPQHF.

This clonotype was observed a few times. V gene TRBV24-1 combines with J gene TRBJ2-1; possible D gene TRBD1, 6 bases. CDR3 length: 13 residues. Per the germline V gene, CDR1 is KGHDR and CDR2 is SFDVKD. Trimming left V 2 bases short and J 9 bases short, with 10 bases between. The CDR3 DNA follows: TGTGCCACCAGTGATTCTACAGGGACTGAGCAGTTCTTC. Protein product: CATSDSTGTEQFF.

This clonotype was detected a few times. The chain uses TRBV28 and TRBJ2-3, with TRBD2 identical over 8 bases. The CDR3 sequence is 18 residues long. The J segment lost 3 bases and the V segment lost 4 bases, leaving 15 bases of the junction unmatched. Germline CDR1 reads MDHEN; CDR2 reads SYDVKM. CDR3 in DNA: TGTGCCAGCAGTTCCCTCCTTCGGGAGGGCAAGGGGACAGATACGCAGTATTTT. Translated, it gives CASSSLLREGKGTDTQYF.

V gene TRBV29-1 combines with J gene TRBJ2-7; possibly TRBD2 for D (5 bases). V was cut by 4 bases and J by 4 bases, with 14 bases left in between. There are 13 residues in the CDR3. Germline CDR1 is SQVTM and CDR2 is ANQGSEA. The CDR3 loop reads CSVALENLYEQYF. The CDR3 DNA follows: TGCAGCGTTGCACTAGAAAACCTTTACGAGCAGTACTTC.

Only a few counts were recorded for this clonotype. This chain uses TRBV20-1 with TRBJ2-1; 14 bases are shared with TRBD2. J was trimmed by 1 base and V by 2 bases; bases with no gene match: 4. The CDR3 has 17 residues. Looked up from germline, CDR1 is DFQATT and CDR2 is SNEGSKA (reference sequence). The CDR3 nucleotides read TGCAGTGCTAGATCGGGGACTAGCGGGAGATCCTACAATGAGCAGTTCTTC. This encodes CSARSGTSGRSYNEQFF.

This clonotype came up many times. The chain employs TRBV7-9 and TRBJ2-2; D not certain. Germline CDR1 and CDR2: SEHNR and FQNEAQ (reference sequence). The CDR3 is made up of 15 amino acids. The V end was cut by 10 bases, the J end by 7 bases, with 22 bases between. The CDR3 loop is CAISRPLKGIGELFF. The DNA of the CDR3 is TGTGCCATCTCGAGACCGTTGAAGGGAATCGGGGAGCTGTTTTTT.

This clonotype came up many times. The rearrangement links TRBV11-2 to TRBJ2-1; 12 bases fit TRBD2. Germline assignment: CDR1 SGHAT and CDR2 FQNNGV. This CDR3 has 15 residues. Trimming at V came to 7 bases and at J to 8 bases, leaving 9 bases not matched to a gene. The CDR3 protein is CASINGLAGLYEQFF. The CDR3 coding sequence is TGTGCCAGCATCAACGGACTAGCGGGACTTTATGAGCAGTTCTTC.

This clonotype was found a few times. The CDR3 loop is CASRVTSGGNNEQFF. The CDR3 region has the DNA TGTGCCAGCAGGGTGACTAGCGGAGGTAACAATGAGCAGTTCTTC. The chain has TRBV2 and TRBJ2-1; 9 bases are a match to TRBD2. CDR3 length: 15 amino acids. Trimming took 6 bases from V and 5 from J; bases not matched to a gene: 8. Germline V gene lookup returns CDR1 SNHLY and CDR2 FYNNEI.

The chain's CDR3 is CSARDHSDSNTDTQYF. DNA for the CDR3: TGCAGTGCTAGAGATCACTCGGACAGCAACACAGATACGCAGTATTTT. The chain combines TRBV20-1 with TRBJ2-3, with D tentatively TRBD1 (6 bases). V dropped 0 bases and J dropped 2 bases, with 15 bases sitting between them. The CDR3 sequence is 16 residues long. Germline CDR1 DFQATT, CDR2 SNEGSKA (reference sequence).